Presented here are 10 T cell receptor beta chains from one specimen sequenced in a study of molecular identifiers for immune sequencing clone quantification (dated by TCRdb to between 2018 and 2020). The library was produced with PCR. Sequencing took place on an Illumina HiSeq 4000. The raw public reads went through TCRdb reprocessing: fastp at Q25, MiXCR clone calling, in-frame beta chains kept. CDR3 protein sequences are deduplicated, and each keeps its most common genes and DNA. Recorded for this sample are more than 250,000 distinct CDR3 sequences; over 20% of them occurred a single time. Over 0.7% of the sample is held by the ten biggest clonotypes. The source material was naive CD8+ T cells from blood, with Jurkat cell RNA spiked in. The intended sense of this specimen's cell subset or site label: FACS-sorted CD8+CD4-CCR7+CD45RA+ naive T cells. The source of these receptors is a human donor in good health. Some libraries in this study had Jurkat cell RNA spiked in.

This clonotype turned up a few times. The chain has TRBV20-1 and TRBJ2-7; D is unclear. Germline-derived CDR1 and CDR2 are DFQATT and SNEGSKA (reference sequence). The V end lost 1 base, the J end lost 3 bases, and 10 bases lay between the germline ends. The CDR3 has 13 amino acids. The CDR3 DNA sequence: TGCAGTGCTAGAGGTAGTCATTTCTACGAGCAGTACTTC. Translation: CSARGSHFYEQYF.

The V gene is TRBV7-9, the J gene TRBJ2-7; 7 bases are a match to TRBD2. The V segment lost 3 bases and the J segment 5 bases; nucleotides outside the gene matches: 7. This CDR3 is built from 14 residues. Per the germline V gene, CDR1 is SEHNR and CDR2 is FQNEAQ (reference sequence). The CDR3 sequence is CASSFPGTTDEQYF. DNA of the CDR3: TGTGCCAGCAGCTTCCCCGGGACTACGGACGAGCAGTACTTC.

Of note for this clonotype: Possible read error: a much larger clone is one base away. The rearrangement uses TRBV4-1 and TRBJ1-3, with TRBD1 matching over 10 bases. Germline CDR1 MGHRA, CDR2 YSYEKL. The CDR3 spans 16 residues. V dropped 3 bases and J dropped 2; count of bases not matched to a gene: 4. CDR3 residues: CASSQNGTGAGNTIYF. In DNA, the CDR3 is TGCGCCAGCAGCCAGAACGGGACAGGGGCTGGAAACACCATATATTTT.

To note about this clonotype: This may stem from a read error, because a much larger clone lies one nucleotide away. The V call is TRBV4-2, the J call TRBJ2-6; D might be TRBD1 (5 bases). Germline V gene lookup returns CDR1 LGHNA and CDR2 YNFKEQ. The CDR3 totals 18 residues. CDR3 protein: CVSSQTRQSNSGANVLTF. CDR3 sequence (DNA): TGTGTCAGCAGCCAAACCAGACAGAGTAACTCTGGGGCCAACGTCCTGACTTTC.

The V and J genes are TRBV7-8 and TRBJ1-5; D not resolved. The CDR3 has 18 residues. V dropped 5 bases and J dropped 3 bases, with 23 bases sitting between them. The germline V gene has CDR1 SGHVS and CDR2 FQNEAQ. The CDR3 bases are TGTGCCAGCAGCCTAACCGCGGCGAGGGAGTATAACAATCAGCCCCAGCATTTT. Translating it yields CASSLTAAREYNNQPQHF.

This clonotype was observed many times. This CDR3 is CASSAIGGRQETQYF. The DNA of the CDR3 is TGTGCCAGCAGTGCTATCGGGGGGAGGCAAGAGACCCAGTACTTC. The chain links TRBV7-3 to TRBJ2-5, with TRBD2 matching over 7 bases. Germline trimming cut 6 bases from V and 2 bases from J; bases unmatched to any gene: 9. CDR3 length: 15 residues. Germline V gene data show CDR1 as SGHTA and CDR2 as FQGTGA.

Ten or more counts support this clonotype. This chain uses TRBV28 with TRBJ1-1; D is unclear. V lost 2 bases and J lost 4, with 11 bases in between. The germline V gene has CDR1 MDHEN and CDR2 SYDVKM. CDR3 size: 14 residues. The CDR3 region has the DNA TGTGCCAGCAGTTTAGTCGCGTCCACCACTGAAGCTTTCTTT. Protein product: CASSLVASTTEAFF.

This clonotype has ten or more counts. This chain's CDR3 is CASSFSTSGAYEQYF. The CDR3 nucleotides are TGTGCCAGCTCCTTCTCGACTAGCGGGGCCTACGAGCAGTACTTC. This chain links TRBV6-5 with TRBJ2-7, with 11 bases identical to TRBD2. The CDR3 consists of 15 residues. V lost 8 bases and J lost 2; bases outside the gene matches: 8. Germline V gene data show CDR1 as MNHEY and CDR2 as SVGAGI.

In its sample, this clonotype was seen many times. J is TRBJ2-7 and V is TRBV6-2 or TRBV6-3, with 7 nucleotides matching TRBD2. CDR1 MNHEY and CDR2 SVGEGT come from the germline V gene. The J segment lost 3 bases and the V segment lost 6 bases, leaving 5 bases of the junction unmatched. The CDR3 is made up of 13 amino acids. Written as DNA, the CDR3 is TGTGCCAGCAGAATGGAGCGGGGCTACGAGCAGTACTTC. As protein: CASRMERGYEQYF.

About this clonotype: One end of the junction fails to match germline, which may point to a read error. CDR3 coding DNA: TGTGCCGGCAGCCAGACTACAGGGGGTAGCACCGGGGAGCTGTTTTTT. Protein sequence: CAGSQTTGGSTGELFF. This chain joins TRBV14 and TRBJ2-2, with 8 bases lining up with TRBD1. The CDR3 is 16 amino acids. Germline V CDR1 and CDR2: SGHDN, FVKESK.